These 4 T cell receptor beta chains were all obtained from the same sample, sequenced in a study of cytomegalovirus exposure and HLA in healthy donors. Researchers ran the PCR with 60 Vbeta and 13 Jbeta primers. Only in-frame clones appear in the TCRdb table, and some are missing; sequencing was by immunoSEQ multiplex PCR. This table holds over 70,000 clones, roughly 70% found once. Material for sequencing was PBMCs. These receptors came from a man aged 25-40 years in good health and CMV-seronegative.

This clone has a handful of counts. The CDR3 loop is CATNLDRENVNSPLHF. The CDR3 coding sequence is TGTGCCACCAACCTCGACAGGGAAAATGTTAATTCACCCCTCCACTTT. The chain combines TRBV7-8 with TRBJ1-6; 7 bases are shared with TRBD1. The CDR3 spans 16 residues. V lost 10 bases and J lost 6; bases outside the gene matches: 15. Germline-derived CDR1 and CDR2 are SGHVS and FQNEAQ.

The chain combines TRBV18 with TRBJ1-2; 10 bases agree with TRBD1. The CDR3 length is 14 residues. Unmatched junction bases numbered 9, after V lost 6 bases and J lost 8 bases. Germline CDR1 and CDR2: KGHSH and LQKENI. Written as DNA, the CDR3 is TGTGCCAGCTCGCCAACCGGGACAGGGGACGGCTACACCTTC. This gives the protein CASSPTGTGDGYTF.

This clone was seen only a few times. The rearrangement uses TRBV27 and TRBJ2-7; weak D call: TRBD2 (6 bases). Germline V gene sequence: CDR1 MNHEY, CDR2 SMNVEV (reference sequence). V lost 3 bases, J lost 6 bases, and 12 bases lay in between. The length of the CDR3 is 13 residues. This CDR3 reads CASSLRLGGEQYF. The CDR3 coding sequence is TGTGCCAGCAGTTTGCGTTTGGGGGGCGAGCAGTACTTC.

The genes are TRBV27 and TRBJ1-3; D perhaps matches TRBD1 (5 bases). The V end was cut by 2 bases, the J end by 1 base, with 9 bases between. Looked up from germline, CDR1 is MNHEY and CDR2 is SMNVEV (reference sequence). This CDR3 has 15 residues. The CDR3 reads CASSLTGVSGNTIYF. The CDR3 coding sequence is TGTGCCAGCAGTTTAACAGGAGTTTCTGGAAACACCATATATTTT.